A single sample is the source of the 22 T cell receptor beta chains below, sequenced in a study of cytomegalovirus exposure and HLA in healthy donors. 13 Jbeta primers and 60 Vbeta primers were used for the PCR. Profiled with immunoSEQ multiplex PCR; TCRdb holds only in-frame clones, not every one. The sample lists about 100,000 clones; 65% to 75% were seen once. The material sequenced was PBMCs. Every receptor here comes from a woman between 18 and 29 years old in good health and CMV-seropositive.

This clone appeared many times. The chain links TRBV21-1 to TRBJ2-7; the table's D call TRBD1 went unverified against the DNA. TRBV21-1 is deemed a pseudogene. This CDR3 has 15 amino acids. The CDR3 here is CASSKAQDRGYEQYF. The CDR3 nucleotides read TGTGCCAGCAGCAAAGCGCAGGACAGGGGCTACGAGCAGTACTTC.

This clone was detected only a few times. The rearrangement uses TRBV28 and TRBJ2-3; a possible D gene is TRBD1 (6 bases). V shed 4 bases and J shed 5 bases, with 22 bases lying between them. Germline V gives CDR1 MDHEN, CDR2 SYDVKM. The CDR3 totals 17 residues. CDR3 DNA sequence: TGTGCCAGCAGTTGGGATCGGGGCAGGGGAGAAGTAGATACGCAGTATTTT. Its translation is CASSWDRGRGEVDTQYF.

This clone was seen a few times. The chain carries TRBV9 and TRBJ2-7; weak D call: TRBD2 (6 bases). In germline, CDR1 is SGDLS, CDR2 YYNGEE. V was trimmed by 4 bases and J by 0 bases, leaving 14 bases between them. CDR3 length equals 15 residues. CDR3 DNA: TGTGCCAGCAGCTTGACGGGGGAGGTCTCCTACGAGCAGTACTTC. This encodes CASSLTGEVSYEQYF.

This sequence joins TRBV28 and TRBJ1-2; 10 bases match TRBD1. Per the germline V gene, CDR1 is MDHEN and CDR2 is SYDVKM. V lost 3 bases and J lost 6; bases outside the gene matches: 7. The CDR3 sequence is 15 residues long. CDR3 sequence: CASSFLAGTGDGYTF. CDR3 nucleotide sequence: TGTGCCAGCAGTTTCCTCGCCGGGACAGGGGATGGCTACACCTTC.

In this sample, this clone turned up a few times. The chain uses TRBV7-3 and TRBJ1-2, with D uncertain. Germline CDR1 and CDR2: SGHTA and FQGTGA. CDR3 length equals 13 residues. The V end lost 4 bases, the J end lost 8 bases, and 14 bases lay between the germline ends. The CDR3 DNA sequence: TGTGCCAGCAGCTCCACAGACACGGGAGGCTACACCTTC. Protein: CASSSTDTGGYTF. The complete variable domain, with remaining parts taken from reference TRBV7-3 and TRBJ1-2, reads GAGVSQTPSNKVTEKGKYVELRCDPISGHTALYWYRQSLGQGPEFLIYFQGTGAADDSGLPNDRFFAVRPEGSVSTLKIQRTERGDSAVYLCASSSTDTGGYTFGSGTRLTVV.

CDR3: CATSGSWGRENQPQHF. The CDR3 coding sequence is TGTGCCACCTCGGGATCGTGGGGAAGGGAGAATCAGCCCCAGCATTTT. The rearrangement links TRBV28 to TRBJ1-5; D not resolved. The CDR3 is 16 amino acids. V was shortened by 10 bases and J by 4 bases, with 23 bases between the two germline ends. Germline CDR1 reads MDHEN; CDR2 reads SYDVKM.

This chain links TRBV2 with TRBJ2-3; 8 nucleotides agree with TRBD1. Germline trimming cut 10 bases from V and 5 bases from J; bases unmatched to any gene: 11. Germline V CDR1 and CDR2: SNHLY, FYNNEI. This CDR3 has 14 amino acids. The CDR3 spells CATEGPGGEDTQYF. The CDR3 bases are TGTGCCACCGAGGGACCAGGGGGCGAAGATACGCAGTATTTT.

The chain couples TRBV4-1 to TRBJ2-3, with TRBD2 matching 8 bases. This CDR3 comprises 17 residues. The germline V gene has CDR1 MGHRA and CDR2 YSYEKL. V dropped 2 bases and J dropped 3; count of bases not matched to a gene: 10. The CDR3 nucleotides read TGCGCCAGCAGCCAACGCGCGGGACTAGAGGCTACAGATACGCAGTATTTT. This translates into CASSQRAGLEATDTQYF.

The chain couples TRBV2 to TRBJ2-7; TRBD2 might be the D (6 bases). The CDR3 has 15 amino acids. V lost 6 bases to trimming and J lost 3 bases, with 18 bases between them. Germline V gene data show CDR1 as SNHLY and CDR2 as FYNNEI. The CDR3 bases are TGTGCCAGCAGGGGGGGTGGAGGGCCCAGCTACGAGCAGTACTTC. It codes for CASRGGGGPSYEQYF. The entire variable domain, with the rest obtained from reference TRBV2 and TRBJ2-7, is as follows: EPEVTQTPSHQVTQMGQEVILRCVPISNHLYFYWYRQILGQKVEFLVSFYNNEISEKSEIFDDQFSVERPDGSNFTLKIRSTKLEDSAMYFCASRGGGGPSYEQYFGPGTRLTVT.

Only a few counts were recorded for this clone. The chain carries TRBV9 and TRBJ2-7; TRBD1 agrees at 12 bases. V was clipped by 0 bases and J by 5 bases; unmatched bases: 6. The CDR3 has 16 amino acids. The germline gives CDR1 SGDLS, CDR2 YYNGEE. The CDR3 reads CASSVGLGTGGDEQYF. CDR3 nucleotides: TGTGCCAGCAGCGTAGGGCTGGGGACAGGGGGCGACGAGCAGTACTTC.

V and J are TRBV10-3 and TRBJ1-4, with 8 bases that match TRBD1. This CDR3 comprises 14 residues. CDR1 and CDR2 from the germline V gene are ENHRY and SYGVKD. J gave up 6 bases and V 5 bases, and 5 bases lay outside the gene matches. As DNA, the CDR3 is TGTGCCATCAGTCCAGGACAGGGAGATGAAAAACTGTTTTTT. This translates into CAISPGQGDEKLFF.

The CDR3 bases are TGTGCCAGTAGTATTGACAGTAGCGGGAGATGGAATGAGCAGTTCTTC. The encoded protein is CASSIDSSGRWNEQFF. The genes are TRBV19 and TRBJ2-1; the match to TRBD2 covers 9 bases. Unmatched junction bases numbered 10, after V lost 3 bases and J lost 7 bases. Germline V CDR1 and CDR2: LNHDA, SQIVND (reference sequence). The CDR3 has 16 amino acids.

This rearrangement joins TRBV7-2 to TRBJ2-5, with 11 nucleotides matching TRBD1. Germline V gene sequence: CDR1 SGHTA, CDR2 FQGNSA. V lost 4 bases to trimming and J lost 5 bases; unmatched junction nucleotides: 9. This CDR3 is built from 16 residues. The CDR3 here is CASSSGGTGGSETQYF. DNA for the CDR3: TGTGCCAGCAGCTCTGGGGGGACAGGGGGTTCGGAGACCCAGTACTTC.

This sequence joins TRBV4-2 and TRBJ2-1; 10 bases agree with TRBD2. The germline CDR1 and CDR2 sequences are LGHNA and YNFKEQ. This CDR3 region has 15 residues. V was pared by 1 base and J by 7 bases, with 4 bases of the junction left unmatched. CDR3 residues: CASSQGPSGSNEQFF. DNA for the CDR3: TGTGCCAGCAGCCAAGGACCTAGCGGGAGTAATGAGCAGTTCTTC.

The chain has TRBV25-1 and TRBJ2-3; 11 bases align to TRBD2. The CDR3 length is 15 residues. With V trimmed by 6 bases and J by 5 bases, 7 bases remained unmatched. The germline CDR1 and CDR2 sequences are MGHDK and SYGVNS. The CDR3 is CASSLTGTSGDTQYF. The CDR3 DNA reads as TGTGCCAGCAGCCTGACCGGGACTAGCGGAGATACGCAGTATTTT. The full variable domain, its missing parts supplied by reference TRBV25-1 and TRBJ2-3, is EADIYQTPRYLVIGTGKKITLECSQTMGHDKMYWYQQDPGMELHLIHYSYGVNSTEKGDLSSESTVSRIRTEHFPLTLESARPSHTSQYLCASSLTGTSGDTQYFGPGTRLTVL.

The chain carries TRBV7-7 and TRBJ2-5; TRBD1 aligns across 8 bases. Unmatched junction bases numbered 6, after V lost 1 base and J lost 5 bases. The germline gives CDR1 SSHAT, CDR2 FNYEAQ (reference sequence). This CDR3 comprises 15 residues. CDR3 in amino acids: CASSLGGRGQETQYF. The DNA of the CDR3 is TGTGCCAGCAGCTTAGGAGGCAGGGGGCAGGAGACCCAGTACTTC.

CDR3 region: CASSRGLAGGSYEQYF. CDR3 DNA sequence: TGTGCCAGTAGTAGGGGACTAGCGGGAGGATCCTACGAGCAGTACTTC. This chain links TRBV19 with TRBJ2-7, with 15 bases fitting TRBD2. V was pared by 4 bases and J by 1 base, with 2 bases of the junction left unmatched. CDR3 length: 16 amino acids. Germline values: CDR1 LNHDA, CDR2 SQIVND (reference sequence). Based on the CDR3 plus reference TRBV19 and TRBJ2-7, the full variable domain is DGGITQSPKYLFRKEGQNVTLSCEQNLNHDAMYWYRQDPGQGLRLIYYSQIVNDFQKGDIAEGYSVSREKKESFPLTVTSAQKNPTAFYLCASSRGLAGGSYEQYFGPGTRLTVT.

The rearrangement joins TRBV7-5 to TRBJ2-5; the table's D call TRBD2 went unverified against the DNA. TRBV7-5 is recorded as a pseudogene. The CDR3 covers 22 residues. CDR3: CARSLAGGLAGASPGPQETQYF. In DNA, the CDR3 is TGTGCCAGAAGCTTAGCGGGAGGACTAGCGGGAGCAAGCCCAGGTCCCCAAGAGACCCAGTACTTC.

The chain has TRBV6-1 and TRBJ1-3; D is undetermined. V was clipped by 4 bases and J by 0 bases, with 7 bases between them. The CDR3 spans 14 residues. Germline V lookup: CDR1 MNHNS, CDR2 SASEGT. CDR3 nucleotides: TGTGCCAGCAGTGTATTAGCCTCTGGAAACACCATATATTTT. It encodes CASSVLASGNTIYF.

The chain recombines TRBV9 with TRBJ2-7; D perhaps matches TRBD2 (6 bases). Looked up from germline, CDR1 is SGDLS and CDR2 is YYNGEE. The germline V and J ends were trimmed by 3 bases and 1 base, with 14 bases remaining between them. The length of the CDR3 is 15 residues. The CDR3 DNA reads TGTGCCAGCAGCGCGGGAGCCCGAATTTCCTACGAGCAGTACTTC. Its translation: CASSAGARISYEQYF.

The chain employs TRBV27 and TRBJ2-5; 8 nucleotides match TRBD2. After removal of 8 bases from V and 5 bases from J, the junction contained 10 bases not matched to a gene. Germline V gives CDR1 MNHEY, CDR2 SMNVEV (reference sequence). This CDR3 is built from 14 residues. The CDR3: CASWDGGAGETQYF. The DNA of the CDR3 is TGTGCCAGCTGGGACGGGGGGGCCGGGGAGACCCAGTACTTC.

This rearrangement joins TRBV27 to TRBJ2-7; possible D gene TRBD1, 5 bases. Between the trimmed V and J ends, which lost 3 bases and 5 bases, there was a span of 17 bases. This CDR3 has 15 residues. Per germline, CDR1 MNHEY and CDR2 SMNVEV (reference sequence). The CDR3 coding sequence is TGTGCCAGCAGTTTGGCGCGGCAGGGTCTCCACGAGCAGTACTTC. Amino acid sequence: CASSLARQGLHEQYF.